This T cell receptor (beta chain) was found in a study of PD-L1 blockade in urothelial cancer. Study in general: Bladder-origin urothelial cancer in males described most of the roughly 30 patients.

After removal of 0 bases from V and 5 bases from J, the junction contained 12 bases not matched to a gene. Germline assignment: CDR1 LNHDA and CDR2 SQIVND (reference sequence). The CDR3 has 19 amino acids. As for time point: pretreatment peripheral blood. The method was immunoSEQ multiplex PCR; TCRdb's version includes in-frame clones alone and lacks a portion of them. Here the sample spans approximately 94,000 clones, around 86% being singletons. This clone has just one count. The TCR sequence derives from a man between 60 and 70 years old with urothelial cancer. The V and J genes are TRBV19 and TRBJ1-4; 10 bases fit TRBD1. The sample was PBMCs, taken around atezolizumab (anti-PD-L1) treatment. The CDR3 sequence is CASSIETGQGPVGNEKLFF. The CDR3, as DNA: TGTGCCAGTAGTATAGAAACGGGACAGGGGCCTGTGGGGAATGAAAAACTGTTTTTT.